The present TCR beta chain was sequenced within a study of T cells in women clearing cervical HPV infection. Turning to this clone: Its antigen is currently unknown. The read halts 3 residues ahead of the CDR3 end, with the missing end drawn from the germline J gene.

Study-wide results and limits: Controls had more TRBV6-7 (approximately 0.16%) than cases (about 0.11%).

The CDR3 has 13 residues. The germline CDR1 and CDR2 sequences are GTSNPN and SVGIG (reference sequence). All donors had a single incident cervical HPV16 infection, not prevalent. Generated by immunoSEQ multiplex PCR, the TCRdb table keeps only in-frame clones and is missing some. In all, the sample yields tens of thousands of clones. The sequencing sample was made of blood buffy coat. The chain combines TRBV30 with TRBJ2-3; D is tentatively TRBD1 or TRBD2 (5 bases each). The TCR originated in a woman aged 18 to 75 with a cervical HPV16 infection that either progressed to CIN3+ or cleared (not recorded which). CDR3 sequence: CAWAGIGEQPQYF. The part of the CDR3 DNA that was read is TGTGCCTGGGCAGGGATTGGGGAGCAGCCG.